Below are 10 T cell receptor beta chains sequenced from a single sample in a study of T cells in Graves' hyperthyroidism and ophthalmopathy. RNA transcripts gave rise to amplified TCR beta CDR3 regions. TCR CDR3 regions were first amplified by RT-PCR with HTBI primers. TCRdb recomputed calls from the multiplex PCR reads with MiXCR, one row per CDR3 protein. The sample shows 550,000 to 600,000 distinct CDR3 sequences, over 15% of them seen only once. Sequencing was done on a sample of blood. These receptors originate from a young woman with Graves' hyperthyroidism.

The table lists this clonotype with a few counts. The chain is built from TRBV7-9 and TRBJ1-1; D unresolved. Between the trimmed V and J ends, which lost 3 bases and 10 bases, there was a span of 21 bases. The CDR3 contains 15 residues. Germline V gives CDR1 SEHNR, CDR2 FQNEAQ (reference sequence). The CDR3 sequence is CASSFAGAPHPSAFF. Here the CDR3 DNA reads TGTGCCAGCAGCTTTGCGGGAGCACCCCACCCCTCAGCTTTCTTT.

This clonotype appeared many times. The chain combines TRBV11-3 with TRBJ1-2; maybe TRBD1 (5 bases). The germline V gene has CDR1 SGHNT and CDR2 YENEEA. This CDR3 has 13 residues. The V end was cut by 5 bases, the J end by 4 bases, with 11 bases between. As DNA, the CDR3 is TGTGCCAGCAGCCTTTCCGGGGGCTATGGCTACACCTTC. Amino acids: CASSLSGGYGYTF.

The chain uses TRBV5-1 and TRBJ2-2; the match to TRBD1 covers 12 bases. The germline V gene encodes CDR1 SGHRS and CDR2 YFSETQ. Germline trimming cut 4 bases from V and 4 bases from J; bases unmatched to any gene: 5. The CDR3 contains 16 residues. CDR3 nucleotide sequence: TGCGCCAGCAGCGGGGGGACAGGGGGCGGCACCGGGGAGCTGTTTTTT. Encoded protein: CASSGGTGGGTGELFF.

This clonotype appeared a single time. V gene TRBV10-3 combines with J gene TRBJ2-7, with D maybe TRBD1 (6 bases). The CDR3 contains 13 residues. The germline V gene has CDR1 ENHRY and CDR2 SYGVKD. V lost 7 bases and J lost 0, with 10 bases in between. The CDR3 reads CAIKGEYSYEQYF. The DNA for the CDR3 is TGTGCCATCAAGGGGGAATACTCCTACGAGCAGTACTTC.

This clonotype has at least ten counts. The rearrangement joins TRBV5-1 to TRBJ2-3; D may be TRBD2 (6 bases). This CDR3 contains 16 residues. In germline, CDR1 is SGHRS, CDR2 YFSETQ. Trimming took off 2 bases at V and 1 base at J, with 14 bases between the two ends. CDR3 coding DNA: TGCGCCAGCAGCTTTAAAGTTAGCGGCCGCACAGATACGCAGTATTTT. The encoded protein is CASSFKVSGRTDTQYF.

This clonotype was detected only a few times. This chain joins TRBV27 and TRBJ1-1; 9 bases line up with TRBD1. The CDR3 consists of 15 residues. Germline V gene lookup returns CDR1 MNHEY and CDR2 SMNVEV (reference sequence). Trimming at V came to 5 bases and at J to 6 bases, leaving 10 bases not matched to a gene. The CDR3 spells CASSRAGTGRSEAFF. CDR3 sequence (DNA): TGTGCCAGCAGTCGTGCCGGGACAGGGCGGTCTGAAGCTTTCTTT.

This clonotype came up many times. The rearrangement uses TRBV30 and TRBJ1-1, with D possibly matching TRBD1 (5 bases). The germline V and J ends were trimmed by 2 bases and 3 bases, with 7 bases remaining between them. CDR3 length: 12 residues. Germline assignment: CDR1 GTSNPN and CDR2 SVGIG (reference sequence). Here the CDR3 reads CAWSTGDTEAFF. Written as DNA, the CDR3 is TGTGCCTGGAGTACAGGTGACACTGAAGCTTTCTTT.

This clonotype was seen many times. The CDR3 DNA reads TGCAGTGCCAACAAGGGTGGAAACACTGAAGCTTTCTTT. Residues: CSANKGGNTEAFF. This sequence joins TRBV20-1 and TRBJ1-1; D not resolved. Trimming cost V 6 bases and J 2 bases, with 13 bases left between them. CDR1 DFQATT and CDR2 SNEGSKA come from the germline V gene (reference sequence). The CDR3 is made up of 13 amino acids.

V is TRBV27 and J is TRBJ2-7; D is perhaps TRBD1 (5 bases). Germline V gene lookup returns CDR1 MNHEY and CDR2 SMNVEV (reference sequence). Trimming shortened V by 0 bases and J by 6 bases, and 9 bases separated the two germline ends. The CDR3 is 13 residues long. The DNA of the CDR3 is TGTGCCAGCAGTTTATCGGCAGGGCTCGAGCAGTACTTC. This sequence encodes CASSLSAGLEQYF.

This clonotype was counted many times. CDR3 region: CASSFSTGQRGYTF. The CDR3 DNA reads as TGTGCCAGCAGTTTCTCGACAGGGCAGCGGGGCTACACCTTC. The rearrangement uses TRBV12-3 or TRBV12-4 and TRBJ1-2; 7 bases map to TRBD1. This CDR3 is 14 amino acids long. The J segment lost 8 bases and the V segment lost 3 bases, leaving 9 bases of the junction unmatched.